Below, 3 T cell receptor beta chains from the same sample are listed, as sequenced in a study of blood T cell repertoires in COVID-19. Repertoires were generated with immunoSEQ multiplex PCR, while TCRdb's copy carries only in-frame clones and drops some. The table includes some 240,000 clones, more than 85% detected once. Specimen: peripheral blood. Receptors originate from a man aged 55 to 70 with COVID-19, enrolled during active disease.

The J gene is TRBJ2-7, the V gene TRBV21-1; TRBD2, the table's D call, lacks a check against the DNA. TRBV21-1 has pseudogene status. CDR3 length: 14 amino acids. CDR3: CASSPPGFPYEQYF. DNA for the CDR3: TGTGCCAGCAGCCCTCCGGGGTTCCCCTACGAGCAGTACTTC.

This chain connects TRBV11-2 to TRBJ1-4; 8 bases match TRBD1. V was pared by 5 bases and J by 8 bases, with 4 bases of the junction left unmatched. Germline loops: CDR1 SGHAT, CDR2 FQNNGV. This CDR3 contains 13 residues. CDR3 sequence reads: CASSGQGNEKLFF. Here the CDR3 DNA reads TGTGCCAGCAGCGGACAGGGAAACGAAAAACTGTTTTTT.

The gene calls are TRBV9 and TRBJ2-3; 9 positions agree with TRBD2. The CDR3 is 17 residues long. Germline V gene sequence: CDR1 SGDLS, CDR2 YYNGEE. The J segment lost 6 bases and the V segment lost 0 bases, leaving 11 bases of the junction unmatched. Here the CDR3 DNA reads TGTGCCAGCAGCGTAGTAGCGGGGGACTCTCGGGGGGATACGCAGTATTTT. Translated: CASSVVAGDSRGDTQYF.